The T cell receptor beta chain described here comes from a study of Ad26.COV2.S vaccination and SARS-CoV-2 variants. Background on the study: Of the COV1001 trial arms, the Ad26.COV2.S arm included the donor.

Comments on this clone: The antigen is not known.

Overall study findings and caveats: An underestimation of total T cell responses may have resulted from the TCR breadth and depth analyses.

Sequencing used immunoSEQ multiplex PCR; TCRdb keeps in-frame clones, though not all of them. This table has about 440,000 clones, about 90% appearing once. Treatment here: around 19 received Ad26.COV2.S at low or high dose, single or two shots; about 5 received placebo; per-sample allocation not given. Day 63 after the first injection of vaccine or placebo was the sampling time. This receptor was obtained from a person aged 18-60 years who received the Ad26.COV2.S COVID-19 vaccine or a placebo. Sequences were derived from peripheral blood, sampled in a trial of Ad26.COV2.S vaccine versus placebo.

CDR3 DNA sequence: TGCGCCAGCAGCTTGTATGTGGGGGAAACTGAAGCTTTCTTT. Its protein product is CASSLYVGETEAFF. The chain has TRBV5-1 and TRBJ1-1; weak D call: TRBD1 (5 bases). Trimming removed 1 base at V and 5 bases at J, with 12 bases between. CDR3 length: 14 amino acids. CDR1 and CDR2 from the germline V gene are SGHRS and YFSETQ.